The 12 T cell receptor beta chains below were found in one sample sequenced in a study of blood T cell repertoires in COVID-19. Sequencing used immunoSEQ multiplex PCR; TCRdb keeps in-frame clones, though not all of them. This table has 310,000 or so clones, about 82% appearing once. Sequenced input: peripheral blood. The receptors were sampled from a woman aged 50 to 60 with acute or convalescent COVID-19.

V gene TRBV5-8 combines with J gene TRBJ2-2; tentative D call: TRBD1 (5 bases). Germline V lookup: CDR1 SGHTS, CDR2 YDEGEE. The V gene lost 7 bases and the J gene lost 5 bases, with 15 bases spanning the gap. The CDR3 has 14 residues. CDR3 in DNA: TGTGCCAGCGGGGCGGACATGTGGACCGGGGAGCTGTTTTTT. Amino acid sequence: CASGADMWTGELFF. Based on the CDR3 plus reference TRBV5-8 and TRBJ2-2, the full variable domain is EAGVTQSPTHLIKTRGQQATLRCSPISGHTSVYWYQQALGLGLQFLLWYDEGEERNRGNFPPRFSGRQFPNYSSELNVNALELEDSALYLCASGADMWTGELFFGEGSRLTVL.

The chain couples TRBV18 to TRBJ2-1, with 9 bases that match TRBD2. V lost 1 base, J lost 8 bases, and 9 bases stayed unmatched. The CDR3 runs 16 residues. Germline V gene lookup returns CDR1 KGHSH and CDR2 LQKENI. CDR3 sequence reads: CASSPREREAQDEQFF. The CDR3 DNA sequence: TGTGCCAGCTCACCACGTGAGCGGGAGGCTCAAGATGAGCAGTTCTTC.

The gene calls are TRBV5-1 and TRBJ2-1; D might be TRBD2 (5 bases). V was shortened by 1 base and J by 3 bases, with 14 bases between the two germline ends. The CDR3 is 16 residues long. Germline V gene data show CDR1 as SGHRS and CDR2 as YFSETQ. The CDR3 protein is CASSLSLPGLYNEQFF. DNA of the CDR3: TGCGCCAGCAGCTTGAGTCTGCCTGGACTCTACAATGAGCAGTTCTTC.

This clone was detected a few times. V and J are TRBV19 and TRBJ2-7, with 7 bases identical to TRBD1. This CDR3 region has 14 residues. Per the germline V gene, CDR1 is LNHDA and CDR2 is SQIVND (reference sequence). Losses at the gene ends were 5 bases for V and 6 bases for J; bases not matched to a gene: 10. The CDR3 spells CASSLSGRGPEQYF. CDR3 coding DNA: TGTGCCAGTAGTCTTTCCGGTAGGGGGCCCGAGCAGTACTTC.

The chain employs TRBV5-1 and TRBJ1-4; TRBD1 is a possible D gene (5 bases). Germline CDR1 and CDR2: SGHRS and YFSETQ. V lost 0 bases, J lost 7 bases, and 13 bases lay in between. The CDR3 is 15 residues long. The CDR3: CASSLGGRVGEKLFF. CDR3 bases: TGCGCCAGCAGCTTGGGTGGCAGGGTTGGTGAAAAACTGTTTTTT.

This clone appeared once. The V call is TRBV19, the J call TRBJ2-7; D might be TRBD2 (5 bases). In germline, CDR1 is LNHDA, CDR2 SQIVND (reference sequence). The CDR3 sequence is 14 residues long. V dropped 1 base and J dropped 2 bases, with 9 bases sitting between them. The chain's CDR3 is CASSIGGLAYEQYF. Here the CDR3 DNA reads TGTGCCAGTAGTATAGGAGGACTCGCCTACGAGCAGTACTTC.

V usage is TRBV7-3 and J usage is TRBJ1-6; D gene unclear. The CDR3 contains 14 residues. Germline values: CDR1 SGHTA, CDR2 FQGTGA. V lost 5 bases to trimming and J lost 0 bases, with 5 bases between them. CDR3 amino acids: CASSPGSYNSPLHF. The CDR3 DNA is TGTGCCAGCAGCCCCGGCTCCTATAATTCACCCCTCCACTTT.

V and J are TRBV7-9 and TRBJ2-7; D remains ambiguous. Germline V lookup: CDR1 SEHNR, CDR2 FQNEAQ (reference sequence). The CDR3 covers 15 residues. V gave up 1 base and J gave up 0 bases, with 10 bases separating them. CDR3 nucleotide sequence: TGTGCCAGCAGCTTAGTCGGAGACTCCTCCTACGAGCAGTACTTC. Protein sequence: CASSLVGDSSYEQYF.

V is TRBV7-2 and J is TRBJ2-1, with no clear D. CDR1 is SGHTA, CDR2 FQGNSA, per germline. V lost 6 bases, J lost 4 bases, and 4 bases lay in between. The CDR3 spans 11 residues. The CDR3 DNA sequence: TGTGCCAGCAGTTATTACAATGAGCAGTTCTTC. Translating it yields CASSYYNEQFF.

This sequence joins TRBV27 and TRBJ2-7; 15 bases fit TRBD2. After removal of 3 bases from V and 4 bases from J, the junction contained 10 bases not matched to a gene. The CDR3 totals 18 residues. CDR1 MNHEY and CDR2 SMNVEV come from the germline V gene (reference sequence). The CDR3 nucleotides read TGTGCCAGCAGTTTTTGGACTAGCGGGAGGGCCGGTAGATACGAGCAGTACTTC. Its protein is CASSFWTSGRAGRYEQYF.

The CDR3 here is CASSKLAGDNEQFF. The CDR3 DNA reads as TGTGCCAGCAGCAAACTAGCGGGGGACAATGAGCAGTTCTTC. V and J are TRBV21-1 and TRBJ2-1; TRBD2, as called in the table, went unchecked against the DNA. TRBV21-1 constitutes a pseudogene. CDR3 length: 14 amino acids.

The V call is TRBV29-1, the J call TRBJ1-2, with unresolved D. Germline-derived CDR1 and CDR2 are SQVTM and ANQGSEA. The V gene lost 4 bases and the J gene lost 8 bases, with 14 bases spanning the gap. This CDR3 spans 12 amino acids. The CDR3 spells CSVVHPPRGYTF. CDR3 DNA sequence: TGCAGCGTTGTTCATCCCCCGCGGGGCTACACCTTC.